A single sample gave rise to the 15 T cell receptor beta chains below, sequenced in a study of shared clonotypes between healthy human individuals. The repertoire was sequenced with immunoSEQ multiplex PCR; TCRdb's copy has only in-frame clones and lacks some. The sample comprises 2 million or so clones, approximately 95% of which are singletons, and under 0.15% rests with the top ten. The specimen was naive CD4+ T cells sorted from blood. Subset indicated: CD45RA+ positively selected. Receptors originate from a young man in good health.

The chain employs TRBV7-8 and TRBJ1-5; D possibly corresponds to TRBD1 (5 bases). The germline CDR1 and CDR2 sequences are SGHVS and FQNEAQ. This CDR3 spans 14 amino acids. V lost 5 bases to trimming and J lost 3 bases, with 11 bases between them. The CDR3 here is CASSTGTDNQPQHF. Here the CDR3 DNA reads TGTGCCAGCAGCACTGGGACGGACAATCAGCCCCAGCATTTT.

The chain has TRBV30 and TRBJ1-1; D gene uncertain. Trimming shortened V by 0 bases and J by 8 bases, and 10 bases separated the two germline ends. CDR3 length: 12 residues. The germline V gene has CDR1 GTSNPN and CDR2 SVGIG (reference sequence). DNA for the CDR3: TGTGCCTGGAGTGTTGGCTACCCCGAAGCTTTCTTT. Amino acids: CAWSVGYPEAFF. Full variable domain (missing parts from reference TRBV30 and TRBJ1-1): SQTIHQWPATLVQPVGSPLSLECTVEGTSNPNLYWYRQAAGRGLQLLFYSVGIGQISSEVPQNLSASRPQDRQFILSSKKLLLSDSGFYLCAWSVGYPEAFFGQGTRLTVV.

The chain combines TRBV27 with TRBJ2-5; tentatively, D is TRBD1 or TRBD2 (5 bases each). The CDR3 runs 13 residues. The ends were cut back, 2 bases at V and 5 bases at J, with 9 bases in the middle. CDR1 is MNHEY, CDR2 SMNVEV, per germline (reference sequence). The CDR3 loop is CASSLRGDETQYF. The CDR3 nucleotides are TGTGCCAGCAGTTTACGGGGCGACGAGACCCAGTACTTC.

Turning to this clone: The CDR3 does not end in the conserved phenylalanine or tryptophan, so this is likely a read error. The J gene is TRBJ1-6, the V gene TRBV5-1; D is unresolved. The germline V and J ends were trimmed by 1 base and 8 bases, with 13 bases remaining between them. The CDR3 is made up of 15 amino acids. Germline CDR1 and CDR2: SGHRS and YFSETQ. This CDR3 is CASSLFGFVDSPLHL. The CDR3, as DNA: TGCGCCAGCAGCTTGTTCGGTTTCGTGGATTCACCCCTCCACCTT.

Notes on this clone: Other DNA variants within this sample encode the same CDR3. The CDR3, as DNA: TGCGCCAGCAGCCAGTTAAGCGGGAGCTACGAGCAGTACTTC. It codes for CASSQLSGSYEQYF. The V gene is TRBV4-3, the J gene TRBJ2-7, with 8 bases that match TRBD2. The CDR3 extends over 14 amino acids. CDR1 LGHNA and CDR2 YSLEER come from the germline V gene. V lost 3 bases and J lost 3; bases outside the gene matches: 4.

CDR3 in amino acids: CASSRAPLAGGDTQYF. The CDR3 DNA sequence: TGTGCCAGCAGTCGAGCCCCACTAGCGGGGGGAGATACGCAGTATTTT. J is TRBJ2-3 and V is TRBV28; 12 nucleotides match TRBD2. The CDR3 covers 16 residues. Germline CDR1 MDHEN, CDR2 SYDVKM. After removal of 5 bases from V and 5 bases from J, the junction contained 8 bases not matched to a gene. Supplemented by reference TRBV28 and TRBJ2-3, the full variable domain reads DVKVTQSSRYLVKRTGEKVFLECVQDMDHENMFWYRQDPGLGLRLIYFSYDVKMKEKGDIPEGYSVSREKKERFSLILESASTNQTSMYLCASSRAPLAGGDTQYFGPGTRLTVL.

On this clone: The same CDR3 can be traced to other DNA sequences in this sample. This chain uses TRBV2 with TRBJ1-1, with D possibly being TRBD1 (6 bases). V gave up 5 bases and J gave up 0 bases, with 10 bases separating them. Looked up from germline, CDR1 is SNHLY and CDR2 is FYNNEI. There are 14 residues in the CDR3. CDR3 residues: CASSPTGLNTEAFF. CDR3 DNA: TGTGCCAGCAGTCCGACAGGATTGAACACTGAAGCTTTCTTT.

This chain uses TRBV9 with TRBJ2-3; D is unclear. This CDR3 is 15 amino acids long. Germline lookup yields CDR1 SGDLS and CDR2 YYNGEE. The V end lost 0 bases, the J end lost 3 bases, and 11 bases lay between the germline ends. The DNA of the CDR3 is TGTGCCAGCAGCGTAGGACCCACGGAGACAGATACGCAGTATTTT. This codes for CASSVGPTETDTQYF.

V and J are TRBV18 and TRBJ1-4; D unclear. The V end was cut by 3 bases, the J end by 5 bases, with 10 bases between. Germline V gene lookup returns CDR1 KGHSH and CDR2 LQKENI. The CDR3 has 14 amino acids. The CDR3 coding sequence is TGTGCCAGCTCACCGACCAGGCTAAATGAAAAACTGTTTTTT. Its translation is CASSPTRLNEKLFF.

The rearrangement joins TRBV6-1 to TRBJ2-2, with 7 bases that match TRBD2. Trimming cost V 3 bases and J 2 bases; bases outside gene matches: 3. Germline CDR1 is MNHNS and CDR2 is SASEGT. The CDR3 length is 15 residues. CDR3 DNA sequence: TGTGCCAGCAGTGACCCGGGGGGAAACACCGGGGAGCTGTTTTTT. This translates into CASSDPGGNTGELFF.

This clone came up once. V is TRBV6-5 and J is TRBJ1-3, with D tentatively TRBD1 (6 bases). Germline CDR1 is MNHEY and CDR2 is SVGAGI. This CDR3 comprises 14 residues. The V and J ends lost 2 bases and 7 bases respectively, with 12 bases between them. CDR3 DNA sequence: TGTGCCAGCAGTTACGCCAGGGGACGGAACACCATATATTTT. It codes for CASSYARGRNTIYF.

The rearrangement joins TRBV29-1 to TRBJ2-3; 8 positions agree with TRBD1. Germline lookup yields CDR1 SQVTM and CDR2 ANQGSEA. This CDR3 has 12 amino acids. Germline trimming cut 8 bases from V and 4 bases from J; bases unmatched to any gene: 5. CDR3 protein: CSSDRGADTQYF. CDR3 nucleotides: TGCAGCAGCGACAGGGGCGCAGATACGCAGTATTTT.

The chain uses TRBV5-1 and TRBJ2-5; a weak D match, TRBD2 (6 bases). Germline CDR1 and CDR2: SGHRS and YFSETQ. This CDR3 is 14 amino acids long. Trimming left V 6 bases short and J 2 bases short, with 14 bases between. The CDR3 nucleotides are TGCGCCAGCAACCTCGGGACTCTTCAAGAGACCCAGTACTTC. The encoded protein is CASNLGTLQETQYF.

A single count supports this clone. The sample has other DNA sequences that encode this CDR3 too. The V and J genes are TRBV5-1 and TRBJ2-5, with D unresolved. The CDR3 extends over 13 amino acids. The germline V gene encodes CDR1 SGHRS and CDR2 YFSETQ. Trimming pared 4 bases from V and 2 bases from J, leaving 9 bases between. The CDR3 loop is CASSPGGQETQYF. CDR3 nucleotide sequence: TGCGCCAGCAGCCCAGGCGGTCAAGAGACCCAGTACTTC.

Points on this clone: The same CDR3 arises from other DNA sequences in this sample as well. The rearrangement uses TRBV7-2 and TRBJ2-7; D may be TRBD1 (6 bases). This CDR3 is 12 amino acids long. The germline V gene has CDR1 SGHTA and CDR2 FQGNSA. The ends were cut back, 5 bases at V and 4 bases at J, with 9 bases in the middle. DNA of the CDR3: TGTGCCAGCAGCCAACAGGGATACGAGCAGTACTTC. Translated: CASSQQGYEQYF.